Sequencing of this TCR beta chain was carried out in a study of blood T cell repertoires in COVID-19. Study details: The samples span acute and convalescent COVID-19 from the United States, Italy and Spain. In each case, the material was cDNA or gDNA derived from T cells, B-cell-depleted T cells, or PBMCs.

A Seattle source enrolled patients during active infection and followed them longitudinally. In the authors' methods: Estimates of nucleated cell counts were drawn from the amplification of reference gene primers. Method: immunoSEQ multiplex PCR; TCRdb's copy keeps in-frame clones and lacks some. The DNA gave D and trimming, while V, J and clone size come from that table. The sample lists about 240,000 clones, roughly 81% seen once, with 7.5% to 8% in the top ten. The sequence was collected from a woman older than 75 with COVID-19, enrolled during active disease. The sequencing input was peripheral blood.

The CDR3 region is CAWSVRGPARETQYF. The DNA for the CDR3 is TGTGCCTGGAGTGTTAGGGGGCCCGCGAGAGAGACCCAGTACTTC. The V and J genes are TRBV30 and TRBJ2-5; 7 positions match TRBD1. Germline V CDR1 and CDR2: GTSNPN, SVGIG (reference sequence). This CDR3 has 15 residues. With 0 bases clipped from V and 4 bases from J, the junction kept 8 bases outside the gene matches.